Listed below are T cell receptor beta chains from one sample, sequenced in a study of blood T cell repertoires in COVID-19. Profiling relied on immunoSEQ multiplex PCR, and the TCRdb table lists in-frame clones only, not all of them. The sample comprises more than 65,000 clones, approximately 82% of which are singletons, and 20% to 25% rests with the top ten. Sequences were obtained from peripheral blood. The source is a woman in her forties or fifties with acute or convalescent COVID-19. Each CDR3 is given with its conserved first and last residue. The D gene is left open where the match is weak. Clone size is shown for a subset of rows, as once, few, many or a class of expanded clone.

V,length,size,D,J,DNA,CDR3
TRBV10-3,14,NA,NA,TRBJ2-7,TGTGCCATCAGTGAGTCTAGCATACAATACGAGCAGTACTTC,CAISESSIQYEQYF
TRBV12-3/TRBV12-4,12,once,NA,TRBJ1-5,TGTGCCAGCAGTTTGGAGGGGCAGCCCCAGCATTTT,CASSLEGQPQHF
TRBV19,20,NA,NA,TRBJ2-6,TGTGCCAGTAGTTCACCGGACACCCTCGGGGGACCCTCTGGGGCCAACGTCCTGACTTTC,CASSSPDTLGGPSGANVLTF
TRBV30,14,NA,NA,TRBJ1-5,TGTGCCTGGAGTGTTCGGGAGTACAATCAGCCCCAGCATTTT,CAWSVREYNQPQHF
TRBV5-4,17,NA,TRBD2,TRBJ2-1,TGTGCCAGCAGCCCCCCCAGCGGGAGAGGGGCCTACAATGAGCAGTTCTTC,CASSPPSGRGAYNEQFF
TRBV10-3,12,NA,NA,TRBJ1-5,TGTGCCATCTGGCGGGGGGAGGGGCCCCAGCATTTT,CAIWRGEGPQHF
TRBV19,15,NA,NA,TRBJ1-1,TGTGCCAGTAGTACCTCGGGACACATGAACACTGAAGCTTTCTTT,CASSTSGHMNTEAFF
TRBV5-1,18,NA,TRBD2,TRBJ2-5,TGCGCCAGCAGCCGTGCGGGAGCTAGCGGGGGGATGGCAGAGACCCAGTACTTC,CASSRAGASGGMAETQYF
TRBV11-2,14,NA,NA,TRBJ2-7,TGTGCCAGCAGCTCTAGTCGCGGGTCCTACGAGCAGTACTTC,CASSSSRGSYEQYF
TRBV9,14,NA,TRBD1,TRBJ2-7,TGTGCCAGCAGCGCCCCGGGACAGGGCTACGAGCAGTACTTC,CASSAPGQGYEQYF
TRBV19,15,NA,NA,TRBJ2-2,TGTGCCAGTAGGCGGGACAGAGAAAACACCGGGGAGCTGTTTTTT,CASRRDRENTGELFF
TRBV2,14,NA,NA,TRBJ1-2,TGTGCCAGCGGCGGCAGGACTGCTAACTATGGCTACACCTTC,CASGGRTANYGYTF
TRBV25-1,13,NA,NA,TRBJ1-6,TGTGCCAGCAGTGAATTGAGTAATTCACCCCTCCACTTT,CASSELSNSPLHF
TRBV19,16,once,NA,TRBJ1-4,TGTGCCAGTAGCCGCCCCGCGACAACAACTAATGAAAAACTGTTTTTT,CASSRPATTTNEKLFF
TRBV4-1,14,NA,NA,TRBJ2-7,TGCGCCAGCAGCCAAGTCTTCCAACTTAACGAGCAGTACTTC,CASSQVFQLNEQYF
TRBV12-5,18,NA,TRBD1,TRBJ1-2,TGTGCTAGTGGTTTGGTACTCGGGGACCCTACAGGGGACTATGGCTACACCTTC,CASGLVLGDPTGDYGYTF
TRBV2,13,NA,TRBD1,TRBJ2-3,TGTGCCAGCAGCGGACAGGGGGCTGATACGCAGTATTTT,CASSGQGADTQYF
TRBV2,14,NA,NA,TRBJ1-5,TGTGCCAGCAGTGTGTCAGGGTCGCATCAGCCCCAGCATTTT,CASSVSGSHQPQHF
TRBV5-4,15,NA,NA,TRBJ2-1,TGTGCCAGCAGCTTGGCAAGGCTAGGGAGGAATGAGCAGTTCTTC,CASSLARLGRNEQFF
TRBV6-5,14,once,NA,TRBJ1-2,TGTGCCAGCGGCAAACAGGGAACCCTCTATGGCTACACCTTC,CASGKQGTLYGYTF
TRBV7-8,12,few,NA,TRBJ1-3,TGTGCCAGCAGCTTAAGCACGGACACCATATATTTT,CASSLSTDTIYF
TRBV30,14,few,NA,TRBJ1-6,TGTGCCTGGAATAGAGTCAGGGTCGATTCACCCCTCCACTTT,CAWNRVRVDSPLHF
TRBV2,13,NA,NA,TRBJ2-3,TGTGCCAGCAGTGAATCTGCCAAGGGGACGCAGTATTTT,CASSESAKGTQYF
TRBV19,13,NA,NA,TRBJ1-1,TGTGCCAGTAGTAACAAATTGAACACTGAAGCTTTCTTT,CASSNKLNTEAFF
TRBV2,15,NA,NA,TRBJ2-1,TGTGCCAGCAGTGGTCAGGCACGGATCGTCAATGAGCAGTTCTTC,CASSGQARIVNEQFF
TRBV25-1,14,NA,NA,TRBJ2-1,TGTGCCAGCAGTGCCTCCGGGGGACCTCGAGAGCAGTTCTTC,CASSASGGPREQFF
TRBV7-2,17,NA,NA,TRBJ1-2,TGTGCCAGCAGCTCGACCCCGACAGCTACCACTAACTATGGCTACACCTTC,CASSSTPTATTNYGYTF
TRBV6-5,13,NA,NA,TRBJ1-1,TGTGCCAGCACCAGCCCCCGGGACAACGAAGCTTTCTTT,CASTSPRDNEAFF
TRBV10-3,13,NA,NA,TRBJ1-1,TGTGCCATCAGTGAGTCAAGGACCCGGGGAGCTTTCTTT,CAISESRTRGAFF
TRBV25-1,18,NA,TRBD1,TRBJ2-6,TGTGCCAGCAGCGGGACAGGGTTAGAACCTTCTGGGGCCAACGTCCTGACTTTC,CASSGTGLEPSGANVLTF
TRBV9,13,NA,NA,TRBJ2-7,TGTGCCAGCAGCGTAGACTCCTCCTACGAGCAGTACTTC,CASSVDSSYEQYF
TRBV6-1,16,NA,TRBD1,TRBJ1-5,TGTGCCAGCAGTGAAACCCGACAGGGGGGGAATCAGCCCCAGCATTTT,CASSETRQGGNQPQHF
TRBV7-9,19,NA,TRBD1,TRBJ1-1,TGTGCCAGCAGCTTATTCGCGTCAACACAGGGGGTAAAGAGCACTGAAGCTTTCTTT,CASSLFASTQGVKSTEAFF
TRBV6-1,10,NA,NA,TRBJ2-1,TGTGCCAGCAGTGAACTGTTCACGGTCTTC,CASSELFTVF
TRBV30,18,NA,NA,TRBJ1-6,TGTGCCTGGAGTCCTGAGCCAACAGGGATTTTTGGTAATTCACCCCTCCACTTT,CAWSPEPTGIFGNSPLHF
TRBV11-3,16,NA,NA,TRBJ2-2,TGTGCCAGCAGCTTAACCAGGGGACGCAACACCGGGGAGCTGTTTTTT,CASSLTRGRNTGELFF
TRBV12-3/TRBV12-4,12,few,NA,TRBJ1-3,TGTGCCAGCAGTTCGGCGCCTCGGAACAGCTATTTT,CASSSAPRNSYF
TRBV20-1,17,NA,TRBD2,TRBJ2-7,TGCAGTGCTAGTGGTCGACTAGCGGGAGTTCTCTCCTACGAGCAGTACTTC,CSASGRLAGVLSYEQYF
TRBV29-1,11,NA,NA,TRBJ1-1,TGCAGCGTTGAAGAACAGGGAAAGGCTTTCTTT,CSVEEQGKAFF